These T cell receptor beta chains were read from a single sample in a study of OX40 agonist ivuxolimab in advanced cancers. TCRdb's copy holds only in-frame clones and misses some; the assay was immunoSEQ multiplex PCR. This table holds approximately 77,000 clones, 90% to 95% found once. The specimen comprised CD4+ or CD8+ T cells sorted from blood, sampled in a trial of the OX40 agonist ivuxolimab. The receptors stem from an adult with an advanced solid tumor such as melanoma, head and neck, liver or kidney cancer. Both conserved end residues are part of each CDR3. The D gene is left open where the match is weak.

J gene | V gene | D gene | CDR3 DNA | CDR3 protein
TRBJ2-5 | TRBV5-1 | NA | TGCGCCAGCAGCGTTTCAGGTGGAGTCCAAGAGACCCAGTACTTC | CASSVSGGVQETQYF
TRBJ2-1 | TRBV6-4 | TRBD1 | TGTGCCAGCAGTAATGGACCGGGACAGAGATACAATGAGCAGTTCTTC | CASSNGPGQRYNEQFF
TRBJ2-5 | TRBV7-9 | TRBD2 | TGTGCCAGCAGCTTAGGACTAGCACAAGAGACCCAGTACTTC | CASSLGLAQETQYF
TRBJ2-5 | TRBV27 | NA | TGTGCCAGCAGTTTAGGGGTGCGACAAGAGTTTGAGACCCAGTACTTC | CASSLGVRQEFETQYF
TRBJ2-5 | TRBV27 | NA | TGTGCCAGCAGTTCACTCCAGGGAAGGGCAGAGACCCAGTACTTC | CASSSLQGRAETQYF
TRBJ1-2 | TRBV5-1 | TRBD1 | TGCGCCAGCAGCGGAGATACAGGGGGCGGCGGCTACACCTTC | CASSGDTGGGGYTF
TRBJ2-2 | TRBV20-1 | NA | TGCAGTGCCTTCACCGGGGAGCTGTTTTTT | CSAFTGELFF
TRBJ1-5 | TRBV4-2 | NA | TGTGCCAGCAGCCCCCCTGGGGGGGATCAGCCCCAGCATTTT | CASSPPGGDQPQHF
TRBJ2-5 | TRBV18 | TRBD1 | TGTGCCAGCTCTCTGGGACAGGGGCGTCCGGAGACCCAGTACTTC | CASSLGQGRPETQYF
TRBJ1-2 | TRBV7-9 | NA | TGTGCCAGCAGCTTAGTAAGCAGTGACTACACCTTC | CASSLVSSDYTF
TRBJ2-3 | TRBV6-4 | NA | TGTGCCAGCAGGGCAACTAGCACAGATACGCAGTATTTT | CASRATSTDTQYF
TRBJ2-5 | TRBV27 | NA | TGTGCCAGCAGTTGGATAGGAGGCCAAGAGACCCAGTACTTC | CASSWIGGQETQYF
TRBJ2-1 | TRBV5-1 | TRBD2 | TGCGCCAGCGCGGAACTAGCGGGGTACAATGAGCAGTTCTTC | CASAELAGYNEQFF
TRBJ2-5 | TRBV23-1 | TRBD1 | TGCGCCAGCAGTCAAGTCCCGGGACAGGACAACCAAGAGACCCAGTACTTC | CASSQVPGQDNQETQYF